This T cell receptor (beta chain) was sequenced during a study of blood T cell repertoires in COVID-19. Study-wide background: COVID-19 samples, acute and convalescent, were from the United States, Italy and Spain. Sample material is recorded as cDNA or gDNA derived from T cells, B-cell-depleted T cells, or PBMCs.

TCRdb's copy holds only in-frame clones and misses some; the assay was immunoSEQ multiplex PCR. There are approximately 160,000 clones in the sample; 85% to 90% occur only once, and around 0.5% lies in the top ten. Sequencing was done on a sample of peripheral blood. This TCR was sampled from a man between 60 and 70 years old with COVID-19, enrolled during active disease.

The chain's CDR3 is CASSQVPNDPTKQYF. CDR3 bases: TGCGCCAGCAGCCAAGTTCCGAATGATCCTACGAAGCAGTACTTC. J is TRBJ2-7 and V is TRBV4-1, with unresolved D. This CDR3 region has 15 residues. CDR1 is MGHRA and CDR2 is YSYEKL in the germline V gene. V shed 1 base and J shed 8 bases, with 18 bases lying between them.